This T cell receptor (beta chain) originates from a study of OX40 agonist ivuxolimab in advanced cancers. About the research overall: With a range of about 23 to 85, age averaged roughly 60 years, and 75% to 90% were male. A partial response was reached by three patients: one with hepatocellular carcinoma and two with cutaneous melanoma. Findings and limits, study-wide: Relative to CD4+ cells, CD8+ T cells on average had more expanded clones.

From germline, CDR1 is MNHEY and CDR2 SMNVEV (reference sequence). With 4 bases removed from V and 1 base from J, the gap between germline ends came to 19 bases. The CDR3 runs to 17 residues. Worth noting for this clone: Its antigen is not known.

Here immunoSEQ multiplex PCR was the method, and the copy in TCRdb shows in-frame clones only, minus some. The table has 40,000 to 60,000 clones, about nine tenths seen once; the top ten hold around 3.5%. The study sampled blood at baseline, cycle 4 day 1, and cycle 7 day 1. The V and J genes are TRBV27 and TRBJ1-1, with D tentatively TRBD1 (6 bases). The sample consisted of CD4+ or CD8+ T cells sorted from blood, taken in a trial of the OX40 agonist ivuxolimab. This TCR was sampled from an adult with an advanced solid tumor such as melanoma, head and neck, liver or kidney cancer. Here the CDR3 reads CASSWGGTRIRNTEAFF. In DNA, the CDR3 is TGTGCCAGCAGTTGGGGCGGGACAAGGATTAGGAACACTGAAGCTTTCTTT.